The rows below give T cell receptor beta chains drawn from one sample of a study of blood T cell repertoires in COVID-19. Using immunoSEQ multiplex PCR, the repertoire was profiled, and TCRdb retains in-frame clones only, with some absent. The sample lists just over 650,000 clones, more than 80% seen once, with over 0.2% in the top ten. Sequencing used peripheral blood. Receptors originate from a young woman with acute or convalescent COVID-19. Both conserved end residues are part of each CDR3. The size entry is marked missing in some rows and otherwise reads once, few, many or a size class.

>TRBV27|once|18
CASSLTTPTPSSYNEQFF
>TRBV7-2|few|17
CASSLDRVAGLRGTQYF
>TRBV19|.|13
CASRVGGKNIQYF
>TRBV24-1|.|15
CATSDPRTDQETQYF
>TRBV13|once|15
CASSPRSTGVDEQYF
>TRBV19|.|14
CASSLGQDGQPQHF
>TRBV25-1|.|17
CASSDRLGFLGLFGYTF
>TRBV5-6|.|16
CASSTRTSSSTDTQYF
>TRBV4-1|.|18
CASSQDEWAGGRGNTIYF
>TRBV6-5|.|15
CASSSGTREANEQYF
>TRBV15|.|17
CATSDGTSGGSYNEQFF
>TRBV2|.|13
CASKFSLHYEAFF
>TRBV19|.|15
CASSTEGQIYNEQFF
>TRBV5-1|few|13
CASSLAEGGGYTF
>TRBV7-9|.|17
CASSLYGPGRGTDTQYF
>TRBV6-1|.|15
CASSEAPSEYNEQFF
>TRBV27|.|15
CASSYGQGLNTEAFF
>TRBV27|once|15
CASSLFSSAGTEAFF
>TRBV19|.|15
CASSIKDGDSTEAFF
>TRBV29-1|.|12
CSVFSATGELFF
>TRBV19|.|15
CASRTPDGRGYGYTF
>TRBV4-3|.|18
CASSPGGLGQGRNQPQHF
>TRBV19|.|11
CASSRGTEAFF
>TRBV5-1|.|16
CASSLADRGRGETQYF
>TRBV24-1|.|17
CATEQGTGGGGSYGYTF
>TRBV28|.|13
CATSGPGGTEAFF
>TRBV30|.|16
CAWSLGRTGGNQPQHF
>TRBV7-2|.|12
CASSFTTYEQYF
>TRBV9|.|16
CASSPKRGGLYNEQFF
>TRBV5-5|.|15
CASSLTGGLTGELFF
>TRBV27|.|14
CASSPTTGGNEQFF
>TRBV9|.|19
CASSDQPGPGSGVNTEAFF
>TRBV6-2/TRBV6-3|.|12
CASSRSTGELFF
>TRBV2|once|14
CARPGGYDQNEQFF
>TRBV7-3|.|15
CASSHTGGGAYEQYF
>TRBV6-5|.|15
CASKIQGVPYNEQFF
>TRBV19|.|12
CASMTGGYEQYF
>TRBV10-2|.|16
CASSESGEKNTGELFF
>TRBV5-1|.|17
CASSLYGREKAKNIQYF
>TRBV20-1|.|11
CSARDQAEAFF
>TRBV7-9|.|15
CASSSSGGGTDTQYF
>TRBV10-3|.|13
CAIGGTDPNEQFF
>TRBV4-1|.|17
CASSPLGGAPTNEKLFF
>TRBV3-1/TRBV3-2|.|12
CASSQTGTELFF
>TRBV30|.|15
CAWRVGGGRNYEQYF
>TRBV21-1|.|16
CASSKGIPDSNQPQHF
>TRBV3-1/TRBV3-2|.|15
CASSLLGTGNSPLHF
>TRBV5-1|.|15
CASSLSAGGRETQYF
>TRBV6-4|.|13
CASSERDFGELFF
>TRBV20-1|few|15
CSASPGTGETGELFF
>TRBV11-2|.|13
CASSLVRTAEAFF
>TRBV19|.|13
CASSKQVNTEAFF
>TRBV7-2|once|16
CASSLVSPRGADTQYF
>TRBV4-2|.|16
CASSQLGAGREETQYF
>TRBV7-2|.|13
CASSWTLTGEQYF
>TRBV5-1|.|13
CASSFGSAETQYF
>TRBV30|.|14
CAWSVGRGYYGYTF
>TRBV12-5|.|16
CASGSYTTGNNEKLFF
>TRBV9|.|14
CASSVHSLADTIYF
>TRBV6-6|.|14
CGTVSSGWNSPLHF